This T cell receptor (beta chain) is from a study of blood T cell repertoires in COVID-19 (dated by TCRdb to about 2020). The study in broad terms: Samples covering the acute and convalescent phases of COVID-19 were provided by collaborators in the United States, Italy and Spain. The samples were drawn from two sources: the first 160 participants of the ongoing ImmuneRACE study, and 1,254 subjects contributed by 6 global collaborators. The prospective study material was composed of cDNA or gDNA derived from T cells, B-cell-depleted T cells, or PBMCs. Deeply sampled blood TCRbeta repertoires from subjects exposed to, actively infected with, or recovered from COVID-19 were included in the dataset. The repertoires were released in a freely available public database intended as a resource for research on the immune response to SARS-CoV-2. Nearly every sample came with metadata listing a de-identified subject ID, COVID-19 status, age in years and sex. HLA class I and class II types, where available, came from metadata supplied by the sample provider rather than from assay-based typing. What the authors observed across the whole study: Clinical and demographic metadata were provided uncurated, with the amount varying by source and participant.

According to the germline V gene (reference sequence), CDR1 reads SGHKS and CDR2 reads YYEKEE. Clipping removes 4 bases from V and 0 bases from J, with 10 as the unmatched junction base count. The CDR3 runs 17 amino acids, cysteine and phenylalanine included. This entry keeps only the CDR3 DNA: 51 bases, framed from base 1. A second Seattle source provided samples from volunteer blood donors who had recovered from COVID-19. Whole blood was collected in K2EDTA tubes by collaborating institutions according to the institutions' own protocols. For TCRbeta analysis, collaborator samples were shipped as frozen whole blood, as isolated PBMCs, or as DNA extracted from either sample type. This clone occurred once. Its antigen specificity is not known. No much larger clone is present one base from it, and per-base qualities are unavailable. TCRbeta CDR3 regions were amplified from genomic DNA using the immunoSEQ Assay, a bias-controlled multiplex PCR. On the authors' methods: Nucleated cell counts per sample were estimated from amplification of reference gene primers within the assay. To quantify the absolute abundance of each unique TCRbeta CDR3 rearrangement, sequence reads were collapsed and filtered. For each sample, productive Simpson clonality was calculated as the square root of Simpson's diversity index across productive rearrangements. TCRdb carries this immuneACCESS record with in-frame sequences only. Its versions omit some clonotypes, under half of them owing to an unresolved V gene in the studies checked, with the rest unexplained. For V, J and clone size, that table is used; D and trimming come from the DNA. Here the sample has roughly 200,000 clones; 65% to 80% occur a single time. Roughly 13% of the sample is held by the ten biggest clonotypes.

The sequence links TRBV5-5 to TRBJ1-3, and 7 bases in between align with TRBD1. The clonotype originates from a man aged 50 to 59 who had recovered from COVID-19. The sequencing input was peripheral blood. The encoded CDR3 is CASSPDRSLSSGNTIYF. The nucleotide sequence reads TGTGCCAGCAGCCCGGACAGGAGCCTCAGCTCTGGAAACACCATATATTTT.